This T cell receptor beta chain comes out of a study of T cell responses to AZD1222 COVID-19 vaccine. Turning to the study itself: Pooling covered second doses at about 4 or about 12 weeks. Study-level points and caveats: In a largely white British group with more females than males, clonal diversity was possibly underestimated.

The CDR3 contains 16 residues. The germline V gene has CDR1 SGHNT and CDR2 YENEEA. Trimming shortened V by 1 base and J by 3 bases, and 12 bases separated the two germline ends. This clone was found once. What it binds is unknown. The table came from immunoSEQ multiplex PCR; TCRdb's copy has only in-frame clones and leaves some out. The sample lists 120,000 or so clones, 75% to 90% occurring once. Sequencing used peripheral blood, obtained on day 0 of AZD1222 vaccination. The chain joins TRBV11-3 to TRBJ2-2; D is unresolved. This TCR came from an adult in good health. In DNA form, the CDR3 reads TGTGCCAGCAGCTTAGTTTTTAGCTTGCACACCGGGGAGCTGTTTTTT. This codes for CASSLVFSLHTGELFF.